A single sample gave rise to the 31 T cell receptor beta chains below, sequenced in a study of control samples from healthy donors and cancer patients. Data came from immunoSEQ multiplex PCR; TCRdb stores just in-frame clones and leaves some out. This repertoire shows about 53,000 clones, around 87% found once; its top ten account for more than 12%. The specimen sequenced was PBMCs. The origin of the receptors is a man aged 55 to 70 with head and neck cancer.

DNA for the CDR3: TGCAGCGTTGTCGACAGGGGCCCCTACGAGCAGTACTTC. Amino acids: CSVVDRGPYEQYF. The chain carries TRBV29-1 and TRBJ2-7; 8 nucleotides align to TRBD1. The CDR3 consists of 13 residues. V was pared by 4 bases and J by 2 bases, with 4 bases of the junction left unmatched. Germline V CDR1 and CDR2: SQVTM, ANQGSEA.

CDR3 region: CATSAGVSTGELFF. In nucleotides, the CDR3 is TGTGCCACCAGCGCGGGGGTTAGTACCGGGGAGCTGTTTTTT. V is TRBV15 and J is TRBJ2-2, with 7 bases lining up with TRBD2. The CDR3 runs to 14 residues. After removal of 5 bases from V and 5 bases from J, the junction contained 5 bases not matched to a gene. Germline CDR1 and CDR2: LNHNV and YYDKDF (reference sequence).

The J gene is TRBJ1-1, the V gene TRBV27, with 12 bases fitting TRBD1. The V segment lost 6 bases and the J segment 1 base; nucleotides outside the gene matches: 6. This CDR3 is 16 amino acids long. Per germline, CDR1 MNHEY and CDR2 SMNVEV (reference sequence). CDR3 in DNA: TGTGCCAGCAGACCGGGACAGGGGGCCCCGAACACTGAAGCTTTCTTT. This gives the protein CASRPGQGAPNTEAFF.

This clone showed up just once. The CDR3 DNA sequence: TGTGCCAGCAGCCAAGAAGTAACTAGCGGGTTTTACGAGCAGTACTTC. Protein product: CASSQEVTSGFYEQYF. The rearrangement links TRBV4-2 to TRBJ2-7; 9 bases map to TRBD2. From germline, CDR1 is LGHNA and CDR2 YNFKEQ. The CDR3 covers 16 residues. Germline trimming cut 0 bases from V and 4 bases from J; bases unmatched to any gene: 7.

The chain joins TRBV19 to TRBJ1-2; D is unresolved. Trimming stripped 4 bases from V and 3 bases from J, with 9 bases between. The length of the CDR3 is 13 residues. Germline V gene sequence: CDR1 LNHDA, CDR2 SQIVND (reference sequence). The CDR3 sequence: CASSREPHYGYTF. The CDR3 DNA sequence: TGTGCCAGTAGTAGGGAGCCTCACTATGGCTACACCTTC.

The rearrangement uses TRBV27 and TRBJ1-5; 7 bases are shared with TRBD1. The CDR3 extends over 14 amino acids. V dropped 0 bases and J dropped 10; count of bases not matched to a gene: 6. Per the germline V gene, CDR1 is MNHEY and CDR2 is SMNVEV (reference sequence). The CDR3 bases are TGTGCCAGCAGTTTATCGCGGGACAGCCGTCCCCAGCATTTT. Its protein is CASSLSRDSRPQHF.

The chain is built from TRBV4-2 and TRBJ2-7; D could derive from TRBD1 or TRBD2 (5 bases each). The CDR3 spans 15 residues. Trimming cost V 3 bases and J 3 bases, with 15 bases left between them. In germline, CDR1 is LGHNA, CDR2 YNFKEQ. CDR3 sequence (DNA): TGTGCCAGCAGCCATTGGGGGACCAGATTCTACGAGCAGTACTTC. This codes for CASSHWGTRFYEQYF.

This clone occurred once. The CDR3 loop is CASSSLGVNTEAFF. The CDR3 nucleotides are TGTGCCAGCAGCTCGTTAGGGGTGAACACTGAAGCTTTCTTT. The gene calls are TRBV5-6 and TRBJ1-1, with TRBD1 as a possible D gene (5 bases). This CDR3 has 14 residues. CDR1 and CDR2 from the germline V gene are SGHDT and YYEEEE. The germline V and J ends were trimmed by 3 bases and 0 bases, with 9 bases remaining between them.

This chain uses TRBV5-1 with TRBJ2-3; weak D call: TRBD1 (5 bases). Germline CDR1 reads SGHRS; CDR2 reads YFSETQ. Trimming pared 0 bases from V and 1 base from J, leaving 9 bases between. This CDR3 spans 15 amino acids. The CDR3 DNA reads TGCGCCAGCAGCTTGGTTGGGGCCCGCACAGATACGCAGTATTTT. It yields the protein CASSLVGARTDTQYF. Using reference TRBV5-1 and TRBJ2-3 for the parts outside the CDR3, the full variable domain is KAGVTQTPRYLIKTRGQQVTLSCSPISGHRSVSWYQQTPGQGLQFLFEYFSETQRNKGNFPGRFSGRQFSNSRSEMNVSTLELGDSALYLCASSLVGARTDTQYFGPGTRLTVL.

The chain joins TRBV6-1 to TRBJ2-2, with 11 bases fitting TRBD2. The CDR3 consists of 19 residues. Unmatched junction bases numbered 11, after V lost 1 base and J lost 4 bases. Germline CDR1 MNHNS, CDR2 SASEGT. CDR3 nucleotide sequence: TGTGCCAGCAGTGAAGACGGAGTAGCGGGGGGGCGAATCACCGGGGAGCTGTTTTTT. Translation: CASSEDGVAGGRITGELFF.

This rearrangement joins TRBV4-3 to TRBJ1-6; D remains unclear. The CDR3 has 15 residues. From germline, CDR1 is LGHNA and CDR2 YSLEER. Trimming removed 4 bases from V and 0 bases from J, with 7 bases in between. CDR3 residues: CASSPRSSYNSPLHF. In DNA form, the CDR3 reads TGCGCCAGCAGCCCTCGGAGCTCCTATAATTCACCCCTCCACTTT.

The chain employs TRBV5-1 and TRBJ1-1; D gene unclear. CDR3 size: 16 residues. Trimming stripped 0 bases from V and 1 base from J, with 13 bases between. The germline gives CDR1 SGHRS, CDR2 YFSETQ. The CDR3 is CASSLGALLSNTEAFF. The CDR3 bases are TGCGCCAGCAGCTTGGGAGCCCTTTTGTCGAACACTGAAGCTTTCTTT.

This chain links TRBV5-4 with TRBJ2-3; D is perhaps TRBD2 (5 bases). The CDR3 consists of 15 residues. CDR1 and CDR2 (germline): SGHNT, YYREEE (reference sequence). With 0 bases removed from V and 4 bases from J, the gap between germline ends came to 12 bases. CDR3 protein: CASSLGAGGADTQYF. In nucleotides, the CDR3 is TGTGCCAGCAGCTTGGGAGCAGGAGGCGCAGATACGCAGTATTTT.

V and J are TRBV19 and TRBJ2-3, with 13 bases matching TRBD2. This CDR3 is built from 16 residues. CDR1 is LNHDA, CDR2 SQIVND, per germline (reference sequence). Losses at the gene ends were 3 bases for V and 7 bases for J; bases not matched to a gene: 7. The CDR3 region has the DNA TGTGCCAGTAGTATTAAGGGACTAGCGGGGCGATATACGCAGTATTTT. Its protein product is CASSIKGLAGRYTQYF.

The rearrangement joins TRBV29-1 to TRBJ2-1; 16 bases fit TRBD2. With 1 base clipped from V and 8 bases from J, the junction kept 8 bases outside the gene matches. CDR3 length: 17 residues. CDR1 SQVTM and CDR2 ANQGSEA come from the germline V gene. This CDR3 reads CSVEGGTSGRAIDEQFF. The CDR3 DNA reads TGCAGCGTTGAAGGGGGGACTAGCGGGAGGGCCATCGATGAGCAGTTCTTC.

The rearrangement uses TRBV7-2 and TRBJ1-1; a possible D gene is TRBD1 (6 bases). Trimming pared 5 bases from V and 7 bases from J, leaving 14 bases between. The V gene's germline CDR1 is SGHTA and CDR2 FQGNSA. The CDR3 covers 13 residues. CDR3 protein: CASSTLGGIEAFF. CDR3 DNA: TGTGCCAGCAGCACATTAGGGGGGATTGAAGCTTTCTTT. Using reference TRBV7-2 and TRBJ1-1 for the parts outside the CDR3, the full variable domain is GAGVSQSPSNKVTEKGKDVELRCDPISGHTALYWYRQSLGQGLEFLIYFQGNSAPDKSGLPSDRFSAERTGGSVSTLTIQRTQQEDSAVYLCASSTLGGIEAFFGQGTRLTVV.

The J gene is TRBJ1-6, the V gene TRBV4-1; D is undetermined. The CDR3 totals 16 residues. Germline CDR1 and CDR2: MGHRA and YSYEKL. V shed 5 bases and J shed 2 bases, with 13 bases lying between them. CDR3 nucleotide sequence: TGCGCCAGCAGCTCCGATGGGGAAACCTATAATTCACCCCTCCACTTT. Its protein product is CASSSDGETYNSPLHF.

The gene calls are TRBV28 and TRBJ2-7; 11 nucleotides match TRBD1. The CDR3 spans 17 residues. The junction had 8 bases not matched to a gene; V was cut back by 4 bases and J by 0 bases. In germline, CDR1 is MDHEN, CDR2 SYDVKM. The CDR3 loop reads CASSWTGGPGSSYEQYF. CDR3 coding DNA: TGTGCCAGCAGTTGGACAGGGGGCCCCGGAAGCTCCTACGAGCAGTACTTC.

The chain is built from TRBV7-3 and TRBJ2-1; possibly TRBD1 for D (6 bases). The V gene's germline CDR1 is SGHTA and CDR2 FQGTGA. The CDR3 has 15 residues. V was shortened by 5 bases and J by 2 bases, with 13 bases between the two germline ends. The CDR3, as DNA: TGTGCCAGCAGCACCACAGGGACCCCCTACAATGAGCAGTTCTTC. Its protein product is CASSTTGTPYNEQFF.

CDR3 residues: CASTAGGGGSPLHF. In nucleotides, the CDR3 is TGTGCCAGCACGGCTGGGGGCGGAGGTTCACCCCTCCACTTT. The V call is TRBV6-5, the J call TRBJ1-6; a possible D gene is TRBD1 (6 bases). The germline CDR1 and CDR2 sequences are MNHEY and SVGAGI. The CDR3 covers 14 residues. V lost 7 bases and J 9 bases, leaving 16 bases between the germline ends.

The rearrangement links TRBV21-1 to TRBJ2-3; TRBD2 is taken as the D call from the table, unchecked against the DNA. TRBV21-1 is annotated as a pseudogene. The CDR3 has 16 amino acids. CDR3 region: CASSKPRLASRDTQYF. The CDR3 DNA follows: TGTGCCAGCAGCAAGCCCCGACTAGCTTCTCGGGATACGCAGTATTTT.

This sequence joins TRBV2 and TRBJ1-5; 7 bases align to TRBD1. Germline V gene sequence: CDR1 SNHLY, CDR2 FYNNEI. Trimming cost V 7 bases and J 3 bases; bases outside gene matches: 6. CDR3 length: 14 residues. This CDR3 is CASIQGGPNQPQHF. The DNA for the CDR3 is TGTGCCAGCATTCAGGGGGGTCCCAATCAGCCCCAGCATTTT.

The rearrangement joins TRBV7-2 to TRBJ1-1; D may be TRBD1 (5 bases). Germline V gene lookup returns CDR1 SGHTA and CDR2 FQGNSA. CDR3 length: 16 amino acids. V was pared by 5 bases and J by 5 bases, with 21 bases between. The CDR3 sequence: CASSPLGGTVKTEAFF. Here the CDR3 DNA reads TGTGCCAGCAGCCCTTTGGGGGGAACAGTTAAGACTGAAGCTTTCTTT.

CDR3 sequence: CASSPQLAGGETQYF. In DNA form, the CDR3 reads TGCGCCAGCAGCCCTCAACTAGCGGGGGGAGAGACCCAGTACTTC. The gene calls are TRBV5-1 and TRBJ2-5, with 12 bases lining up with TRBD2. The CDR3 spans 15 residues. Trimming cost V 4 bases and J 4 bases; bases outside gene matches: 5. Germline assignment: CDR1 SGHRS and CDR2 YFSETQ.

This chain joins TRBV4-1 and TRBJ2-6, with D maybe TRBD1 (6 bases). V gave up 1 base and J gave up 3 bases, with 10 bases separating them. The V gene's germline CDR1 is MGHRA and CDR2 YSYEKL. The CDR3 runs to 16 residues. The CDR3 loop reads CASSQATGHGANVLTF. The CDR3 bases are TGCGCCAGCAGCCAAGCAACAGGGCATGGGGCCAACGTCCTGACTTTC.

The chain joins TRBV9 to TRBJ1-6, with TRBD1 matching over 8 bases. The V segment lost 0 bases and the J segment 10 bases; nucleotides outside the gene matches: 6. Germline-derived CDR1 and CDR2 are SGDLS and YYNGEE. The CDR3 is 15 residues long. CDR3 loop: CASSVGPGGESPLHF. The CDR3 DNA reads as TGTGCCAGCAGCGTAGGTCCAGGGGGCGAGTCACCCCTCCACTTT.

This clone was detected only once. The chain uses TRBV7-2 and TRBJ1-4; D is undetermined. Trimming left V 1 base short and J 8 bases short, with 17 bases between. CDR3 size: 16 residues. The germline CDR1 and CDR2 sequences are SGHTA and FQGNSA. CDR3 sequence reads: CASSLGRPGWGEKLFF. The DNA for the CDR3 is TGTGCCAGCAGCTTAGGCCGACCGGGATGGGGAGAAAAACTGTTTTTT.

The CDR3 spells CASSALLTGEGRTGELFF. The CDR3 region has the DNA TGTGCCAGCTCAGCCCTACTTACAGGGGAAGGGCGCACCGGGGAGCTGTTTTTT. This sequence joins TRBV18 and TRBJ2-2; 7 bases agree with TRBD1. V dropped 5 bases and J dropped 4; count of bases not matched to a gene: 16. Germline V gene sequence: CDR1 KGHSH, CDR2 LQKENI. This CDR3 is built from 18 residues. The whole variable domain, filled in from reference TRBV18 and TRBJ2-2, reads NAGVMQNPRHLVRRRGQEARLRCSPMKGHSHVYWYRQLPEEGLKFMVYLQKENIIDESGMPKERFSAEFPKEGPSILRIQQVVRGDSAAYFCASSALLTGEGRTGELFFGEGSRLTVL.

The rearrangement uses TRBV7-2 and TRBJ2-7; 10 bases are shared with TRBD1. CDR3 length: 17 amino acids. Per the germline V gene, CDR1 is SGHTA and CDR2 is FQGNSA. The V segment lost 2 bases and the J segment 1 base; nucleotides outside the gene matches: 8. The CDR3 here is CASSLNNRDRGSYEQYF. CDR3 coding DNA: TGTGCCAGCAGCTTAAACAACCGGGACAGGGGATCCTACGAGCAGTACTTC.

The chain is built from TRBV6-5 and TRBJ2-7, with a tentative D call TRBD2 (5 bases). V was pared by 4 bases and J by 0 bases, with 13 bases between. Germline assignment: CDR1 MNHEY and CDR2 SVGAGI. CDR3 length: 15 amino acids. The CDR3 DNA reads as TGTGCCAGCAGTTCCGGACCGGGGTCCTCCTACGAGCAGTACTTC. Residues: CASSSGPGSSYEQYF.

This chain joins TRBV6-1 and TRBJ1-5; D remains unclear. The CDR3 totals 14 residues. Germline lookup yields CDR1 MNHNS and CDR2 SASEGT. Trimming shortened V by 1 base and J by 0 bases, and 4 bases separated the two germline ends. The CDR3 region has the DNA TGTGCCAGCAGTGAAGGAGGTAGCAATCAGCCCCAGCATTTT. Translating gives CASSEGGSNQPQHF.